The 2 T cell receptor beta chains presented below share a single source sample, sequenced in a study of T cells in narcolepsy. Clones were sequenced by immunoSEQ multiplex PCR, and TCRdb holds only the in-frame ones, with some missing. The sample shows 30,000 to 35,000 clones, 75% to 90% of them seen only once. Sequenced material: CD45RA- memory CD4+ T cells from PBMCs. All receptors come from a human donor with narcolepsy.

This clone turned up a few times. The chain is built from TRBV10-2 and TRBJ1-1; D is possibly TRBD1 (5 bases). Trimming cost V 2 bases and J 1 base, with 11 bases left between them. The V gene's germline CDR1 is WSHSY and CDR2 SAAADI. The CDR3 loop spans 15 amino acids. CDR3 region: CASSEPGRGNTEAFF. CDR3 DNA: TGCGCCAGCAGTGAGCCGGGACGGGGGAACACTGAAGCTTTCTTT.

The chain has TRBV11-3 and TRBJ2-1, with 8 positions matching TRBD1. The V gene end was trimmed by 5 bases and the J gene end by 6 bases; junction bases not matched to a gene: 12. CDR1 SGHNT and CDR2 YENEEA come from the germline V gene. This CDR3 is 16 amino acids long. The CDR3, as DNA: TGTGCCAGCAGCGCTCGACAGGGGAGGTCATTCAATGAGCAGTTCTTC. This gives the protein CASSARQGRSFNEQFF.